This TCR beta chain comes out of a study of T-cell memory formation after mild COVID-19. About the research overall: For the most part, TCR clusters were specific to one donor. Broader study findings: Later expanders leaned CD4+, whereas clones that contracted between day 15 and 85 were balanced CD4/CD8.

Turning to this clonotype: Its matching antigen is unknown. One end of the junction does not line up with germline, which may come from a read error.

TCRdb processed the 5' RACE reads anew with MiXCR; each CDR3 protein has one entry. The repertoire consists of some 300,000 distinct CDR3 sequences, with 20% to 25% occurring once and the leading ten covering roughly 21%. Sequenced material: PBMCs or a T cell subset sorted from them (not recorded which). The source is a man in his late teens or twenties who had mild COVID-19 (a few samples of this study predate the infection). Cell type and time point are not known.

CDR3 sequence reads: CASSLAPRAGVGDTQYF. The CDR3 nucleotides read TGTGCAAGCAGCTTGGCCCCGCGAGCGGGGGTCGGAGATACGCAGTATTTT. The chain is built from TRBV5-5 and TRBJ2-3, with TRBD2 matching over 8 bases. From germline, CDR1 is SGHKS and CDR2 YYEKEE (reference sequence). The CDR3 covers 17 residues.